This TCR beta chain was recovered during a study of blood T cells in healthy people across ages. About the study: Roughly one uniquely barcoded beta molecule per two T cells was captured. Study outcomes and limitations: TCR beta diversity tracked closely with naive T cell percentage.

Germline CDR1 reads DFQATT; CDR2 reads SNEGSKA (reference sequence). Trimming stripped 6 bases from V and 4 bases from J, with 20 bases between. The CDR3 runs to 15 residues. Next came a second PCR, run for about 7 to 12 cycles, which used a sample-barcoded 5' primer along with a J-beta primer mix. A single record per CDR3 protein comes from TCRdb applying MiXCR to the 5' RACE reads. Among 850,000 to 1,300,000 distinct CDR3 sequences listed, roughly 45% were seen once. Worth noting for this clonotype: The antigen is unknown.

The V gene is TRBV20-1, the J gene TRBJ2-3; a weak D match, TRBD2 (5 bases). The receptor's source is a woman between 55 and 75 years old in good health. The sequenced material came from blood. The CDR3 DNA sequence: TGCAGTGCCATCTTTGGTGGGAGAGTCCCAGATACGCAGTATTTT. Its protein is CSAIFGGRVPDTQYF.